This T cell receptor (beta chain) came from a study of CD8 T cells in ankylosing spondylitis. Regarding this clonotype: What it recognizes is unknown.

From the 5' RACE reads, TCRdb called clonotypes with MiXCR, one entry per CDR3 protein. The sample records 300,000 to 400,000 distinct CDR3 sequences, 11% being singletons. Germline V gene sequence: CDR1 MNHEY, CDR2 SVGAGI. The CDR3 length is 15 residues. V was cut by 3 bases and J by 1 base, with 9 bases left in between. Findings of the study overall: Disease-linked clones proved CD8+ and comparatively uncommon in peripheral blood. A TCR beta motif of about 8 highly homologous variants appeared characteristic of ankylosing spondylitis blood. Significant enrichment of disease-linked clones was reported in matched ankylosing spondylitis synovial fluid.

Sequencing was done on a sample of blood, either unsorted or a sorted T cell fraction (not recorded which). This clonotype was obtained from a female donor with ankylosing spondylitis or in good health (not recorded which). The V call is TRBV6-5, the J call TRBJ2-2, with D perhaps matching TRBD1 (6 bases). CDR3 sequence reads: CASSYQQGNTGELFF. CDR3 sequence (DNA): TGTGCCAGCAGTTATCAACAGGGGAACACCGGGGAGCTGTTTTTT.